One and the same sample provided the 32 T cell receptor beta chains below, sequenced in a study of blood T cells in healthy people across ages. A J-beta primer mix and a sample-barcoded 5' primer were used in a second PCR of about 7 to 12 cycles. TCRdb reprocessed the 5' RACE reads with MiXCR, giving one entry per CDR3 protein. The sample lists hundreds of thousands of distinct CDR3 sequences, under 50% seen once, with 13% in the top ten. Source material: blood. All receptors derive from a man aged 25 to 40 in good health.

The chain links TRBV4-3 to TRBJ2-7; D gene unclear. From germline, CDR1 is LGHNA and CDR2 YSLEER. Trimming removed 0 bases at V and 2 bases at J, with 14 bases between. CDR3 size: 16 residues. The DNA for the CDR3 is TGCGCCAGCAGCCAAGATCCGGTGGGGTTGACCTACGAGCAGTACTTC. The encoded protein is CASSQDPVGLTYEQYF.

About this clonotype itself: This sequence may be a read error, since a much larger clone differs from it by one base. The rearrangement joins TRBV2 to TRBJ2-1; no clear D gene. The DNA end is more similar to TRBJ2-7, so the J call may be wrong. The CDR3 totals 13 residues. Per germline, CDR1 SNHLY and CDR2 FYNNEI. The CDR3 region is CASRNSTRNEQYF. The CDR3 DNA is TGTGCCAGCAGGAACTCTACTCGGAATGAGCAGTACTTC.

The chain is built from TRBV6-2 or TRBV6-3 and TRBJ1-2; weak D call: TRBD1 (5 bases). Between the trimmed V and J ends, which lost 2 bases and 5 bases, there was a span of 12 bases. The CDR3 has 14 residues. Germline values: CDR1 MNHEY, CDR2 SVGEGT. The CDR3 region is CASSYGGGAYGYTF. In DNA form, the CDR3 reads TGTGCCAGCAGTTACGGGGGAGGAGCGTATGGCTACACCTTC.

Only a few counts were recorded for this clonotype. The gene calls are TRBV4-1 and TRBJ2-1, with 9 bases fitting TRBD2. V was clipped by 6 bases and J by 2 bases; unmatched bases: 2. CDR3 length equals 14 residues. Germline CDR1 MGHRA, CDR2 YSYEKL. CDR3 sequence: CASSRLAAYNEQFF. The CDR3 DNA is TGCGCCAGCAGTCGACTAGCGGCCTACAATGAGCAGTTCTTC.

The chain is built from TRBV4-3 and TRBJ1-2, with no clear D. The germline CDR1 and CDR2 sequences are LGHNA and YSLEER. With 0 bases removed from V and 2 bases from J, the gap between germline ends came to 10 bases. This CDR3 contains 15 residues. DNA for the CDR3: TGCGCCAGCAGCCAAGATACGTTCTTAAACTATGGCTACACCTTC. It yields the protein CASSQDTFLNYGYTF.

This sequence joins TRBV12-3 or TRBV12-4 and TRBJ2-7; 8 bases match TRBD1. This CDR3 region has 14 residues. The ends lost 5 bases at V and 6 bases at J; junction bases unmatched: 9. This chain's CDR3 is CASSPSWTGFEQYF. The CDR3 DNA reads TGTGCCAGCAGTCCCAGCTGGACAGGGTTCGAGCAGTACTTC.

The gene calls are TRBV28 and TRBJ2-7, with a weak D call TRBD1 (6 bases). Germline CDR1 is MDHEN and CDR2 is SYDVKM. V was shortened by 5 bases and J by 5 bases, with 16 bases between the two germline ends. CDR3 length: 14 amino acids. Here the CDR3 reads CASSLTGQGHEQYF. CDR3 in DNA: TGTGCCAGCAGTCTGACAGGCCAAGGCCACGAGCAGTACTTC.

The rearrangement uses TRBV5-6 and TRBJ2-3; 7 bases are a match to TRBD1. CDR1 and CDR2 from the germline V gene are SGHDT and YYEEEE. The CDR3 spans 13 residues. The trim removed 4 bases at V and 8 bases at J, leaving 7 bases unmatched. The CDR3, as DNA: TGTGCCAGCAGCGACAGGGTGCGCGGTACGCAGTATTTT. It specifies CASSDRVRGTQYF.

The V gene is TRBV6-1, the J gene TRBJ1-6, with D hard to call. The CDR3 consists of 13 residues. Trimming took 6 bases from V and 9 from J, leaving 12 bases between them. Germline V gene data show CDR1 as MNHNS and CDR2 as SASEGT. The CDR3 reads CASRTYGASPLHF. The CDR3, as DNA: TGTGCCAGCAGGACTTACGGCGCTTCACCCCTCCACTTT.

V is TRBV5-5 and J is TRBJ2-7; D unclear. The CDR3 covers 13 residues. CDR1 and CDR2 from the germline V gene are SGHKS and YYEKEE (reference sequence). Trimming removed 0 bases from V and 0 bases from J, with 4 bases in between. The CDR3 nucleotides are TGTGCCAGCAGCTTGGAAAACTCCTACGAGCAGTACTTC. Amino acids: CASSLENSYEQYF. The full variable domain, its missing parts supplied by reference TRBV5-5 and TRBJ2-7, is DAGVTQSPTHLIKTRGQQVTLRCSPISGHKSVSWYQQVLGQGPQFIFQYYEKEERGRGNFPDRFSARQFPNYSSELNVNALLLGDSALYLCASSLENSYEQYFGPGTRLTVT.

This sequence joins TRBV2 and TRBJ2-1, with TRBD2 matching over 7 bases. The CDR3 length is 14 residues. The V gene's germline CDR1 is SNHLY and CDR2 FYNNEI. V shed 5 bases, J shed 5 bases, and the junction held 6 bases outside the gene matches. CDR3: CASSRLAVHNEQFF. The CDR3 DNA reads as TGTGCCAGCAGTAGGCTAGCGGTCCACAATGAGCAGTTCTTC.

This clonotype came up many times. The chain couples TRBV5-1 to TRBJ2-1; TRBD2 aligns across 9 bases. From germline, CDR1 is SGHRS and CDR2 YFSETQ. Unmatched junction bases numbered 4, after V lost 5 bases and J lost 4 bases. CDR3 length: 14 amino acids. CDR3 coding DNA: TGCGCCAGCAGAACCCTAGCGGGGTACAATGAGCAGTTCTTC. It codes for CASRTLAGYNEQFF.

The gene calls are TRBV6-6 and TRBJ1-5, with TRBD1 matching over 7 bases. Losses at the gene ends were 5 bases for V and 0 bases for J; bases not matched to a gene: 10. Looked up from germline, CDR1 is MNHNY and CDR2 is SVGAGI (reference sequence). The CDR3 sequence is 17 residues long. In nucleotides, the CDR3 is TGTGCCAGCAGTCCCCGAGGACAGGCGGGTAGCAATCAGCCCCAGCATTTT. It translates to CASSPRGQAGSNQPQHF.

The chain couples TRBV6-2 or TRBV6-3 to TRBJ2-4; D remains ambiguous. V shed 7 bases and J shed 6 bases, with 13 bases lying between them. Germline CDR1 and CDR2: MNHEY and SVGEGT. The CDR3 covers 13 residues. The CDR3 reads CASIPSETNIQYF. The CDR3 DNA follows: TGTGCCAGCATCCCCTCCGAGACAAACATTCAGTACTTC.

The rearrangement uses TRBV4-3 and TRBJ1-2; D is undetermined. Trimming took 1 base from V and 3 from J, leaving 12 bases between them. The V gene's germline CDR1 is LGHNA and CDR2 YSLEER. The CDR3 totals 15 residues. The CDR3 DNA reads as TGCGCCAGCAGCCAAGCGAGGGAGGGCCACTATGGCTACACCTTC. As protein: CASSQAREGHYGYTF.

This chain links TRBV5-6 with TRBJ2-4; TRBD2 is a possible D gene (6 bases). Trimming cost V 0 bases and J 2 bases, with 12 bases left between them. The CDR3 has 16 residues. Germline CDR1 reads SGHDT; CDR2 reads YYEEEE. The CDR3 reads CASSLAPEGSKNIQYF. In nucleotides, the CDR3 is TGTGCCAGCAGCTTGGCCCCGGAGGGCTCCAAAAACATTCAGTACTTC.

The chain links TRBV20-1 to TRBJ1-5; no reliable D call. CDR3 length equals 14 residues. CDR1 DFQATT and CDR2 SNEGSKA come from the germline V gene (reference sequence). V shed 6 bases and J shed 0 bases, with 12 bases lying between them. The CDR3 spells CSAPPTDSNQPQHF. Here the CDR3 DNA reads TGCAGTGCCCCCCCGACTGATAGCAATCAGCCCCAGCATTTT.

This chain uses TRBV12-3 or TRBV12-4 with TRBJ2-1, with unresolved D. V lost 6 bases and J lost 8, with 14 bases in between. The CDR3 consists of 13 residues. CDR3: CASRPSDGDEQFF. The CDR3 DNA follows: TGTGCCAGCAGGCCCTCTGATGGGGATGAGCAGTTCTTC.

The V call is TRBV7-2, the J call TRBJ2-5, with D possibly TRBD1 on 6 matching bases. The DNA end lines up better with TRBJ2-7; the J call may be wrong. CDR3 size: 15 residues. Per germline, CDR1 SGHTA and CDR2 FQGNSA. The CDR3: CASSPQTGYNYEQYF. The CDR3 nucleotides are TGTGCCAGCAGCCCCCAGACAGGATATAACTACGAGCAGTACTTC.

This chain uses TRBV6-2 or TRBV6-3 with TRBJ2-1; D is perhaps TRBD1 (5 bases). The CDR3 totals 15 residues. The germline V gene encodes CDR1 MNHEY and CDR2 SVGEGT. The V gene lost 0 bases and the J gene lost 7 bases, with 13 bases spanning the gap. The CDR3 region has the DNA TGTGCCAGCAGTTACTCGATACAACAGGCGAATGAGCAGTTCTTC. It yields the protein CASSYSIQQANEQFF.

The chain has TRBV27 and TRBJ2-7; D might be TRBD1 (6 bases). V dropped 5 bases and J dropped 0 bases, with 17 bases sitting between them. The CDR3 is made up of 16 amino acids. CDR1 is MNHEY and CDR2 is SMNVEV in the germline V gene (reference sequence). Here the CDR3 reads CASSRAPGAGSYEQYF. The CDR3 DNA reads TGTGCCAGCAGTCGCGCCCCAGGGGCGGGCTCCTACGAGCAGTACTTC.

This chain links TRBV5-1 with TRBJ2-3, with D perhaps matching TRBD1 (5 bases). Between the trimmed V and J ends, which lost 7 bases and 6 bases, there was a span of 12 bases. Germline V gives CDR1 SGHRS, CDR2 YFSETQ. The CDR3 runs to 12 residues. In nucleotides, the CDR3 is TGCGCCAGCGGCAGTAGGGGCGATACGCAGTATTTT. It yields the protein CASGSRGDTQYF.

The chain recombines TRBV7-6 with TRBJ2-5, with TRBD2 matching over 7 bases. Germline CDR1 and CDR2: SGHVS and FNYEAQ. V lost 6 bases and J lost 2; bases outside the gene matches: 9. The CDR3 spans 15 residues. CDR3 nucleotides: TGTGCCAGCAGTTGGCGAGCGGGGTATCAAGAGACCCAGTACTTC. Protein product: CASSWRAGYQETQYF.

The DNA for the CDR3 is TGTGCCAGCAGCCAAGGAGGTGGGTCGGGCTACACCTTC. It codes for CASSQGGGSGYTF. The rearrangement links TRBV3-1 to TRBJ1-2; D ambiguous. This CDR3 has 13 amino acids. V was shortened by 1 base and J by 8 bases, with 11 bases between the two germline ends. CDR1 and CDR2 (germline): LGHDT, YNNKEL (reference sequence). The variable domain in full, completed from reference TRBV3-1 and TRBJ1-2, reads DTAVSQTPKYLVTQMGNDKSIKCEQNLGHDTMYWYKQDSKKFLKIMFSYNNKELIINETVPNRFSPKSPDKAHLNLHINSLELGDSAVYFCASSQGGGSGYTFGSGTRLTVV.

The rearrangement links TRBV7-9 to TRBJ2-7; D ambiguous. The germline V gene has CDR1 SEHNR and CDR2 FQNEAQ (reference sequence). V gave up 5 bases and J gave up 4 bases, with 15 bases separating them. CDR3 size: 14 residues. CDR3 sequence reads: CASSPPIEIYEQYF. CDR3 DNA: TGTGCCAGCAGCCCCCCAATCGAGATATACGAGCAGTACTTC.

The rearrangement links TRBV20-1 to TRBJ2-1; 8 bases are a match to TRBD2. This CDR3 comprises 14 residues. V shed 2 bases, J shed 5 bases, and the junction held 5 bases outside the gene matches. Germline V gene lookup returns CDR1 DFQATT and CDR2 SNEGSKA (reference sequence). The CDR3: CSARSSGDNNEQFF. As DNA, the CDR3 is TGCAGTGCTAGAAGTAGCGGGGACAACAATGAGCAGTTCTTC.

This chain connects TRBV9 to TRBJ2-5; D gene unclear. The CDR3 extends over 15 amino acids. Per germline, CDR1 SGDLS and CDR2 YYNGEE. V lost 2 bases, J lost 1 base, and 12 bases lay in between. CDR3 in amino acids: CASSVTATFQETQYF. CDR3 nucleotides: TGTGCCAGCAGCGTTACGGCGACGTTCCAAGAGACCCAGTACTTC.

This clonotype was seen a few times. The chain employs TRBV25-1 and TRBJ1-2; no firm D call. CDR3 length equals 12 residues. V lost 4 bases and J lost 4, with 7 bases in between. Germline CDR1 is MGHDK and CDR2 is SYGVNS. DNA for the CDR3: TGTGCCAGCAGTGGAGGGCGCTATGGCTACACCTTC. Translating it yields CASSGGRYGYTF.

The genes are TRBV7-2 and TRBJ2-5; 15 bases map to TRBD2. Germline V gene sequence: CDR1 SGHTA, CDR2 FQGNSA. This CDR3 has 18 amino acids. The ends lost 0 bases at V and 2 bases at J; junction bases unmatched: 4. DNA for the CDR3: TGTGCCAGCAGCTTAGCGGGACTAGCGGGGGGAGGGCAAGAGACCCAGTACTTC. It encodes CASSLAGLAGGGQETQYF.

With respect to this clonotype: It may be a read error: a sequence one base away is much more abundant. This likely comes from a read error, as the CDR3 has no conserved phenylalanine or tryptophan at its end. The V call is TRBV18, the J call TRBJ2-6; 9 nucleotides align to TRBD1. After removal of 0 bases from V and 1 base from J, the junction contained 4 bases not matched to a gene. This CDR3 spans 18 amino acids. CDR1 and CDR2 from the germline V gene are KGHSH and LQKENI. The CDR3 region has the DNA TGTGCCAGCTCACCACCTGGCGGGACAGGGTCTGGGGCCAACGTCCTGACTATC. Amino acid sequence: CASSPPGGTGSGANVLTI.

The chain uses TRBV20-1 and TRBJ1-1, with 8 positions matching TRBD1. Per the germline V gene, CDR1 is DFQATT and CDR2 is SNEGSKA (reference sequence). The CDR3 consists of 14 residues. J gave up 4 bases and V 6 bases, and 10 bases lay outside the gene matches. CDR3 sequence: CSAKGQAERTEAFF. The CDR3 nucleotides are TGCAGTGCCAAGGGACAGGCCGAGCGCACTGAAGCTTTCTTT.

The CDR3: CSARDSWTENSPLHF. As DNA, the CDR3 is TGCAGTGCTAGAGATTCTTGGACAGAGAATTCACCCCTCCACTTT. The genes are TRBV20-1 and TRBJ1-6; tentative D call: TRBD1 (6 bases). This CDR3 region has 15 residues. Germline loops: CDR1 DFQATT, CDR2 SNEGSKA (reference sequence). Trimming removed 0 bases at V and 7 bases at J, with 13 bases between.